The 15 T cell receptor beta chains in this list originate from one sample, sequenced in a study of regulatory T cells in long-lasting Graves disease. iRepertoire HTBI primers and Arm-PCR of CDR3 regions built TCR beta libraries. TCRdb passed the multiplex PCR reads through MiXCR, listing each CDR3 protein once. The table lists 500,000 or so distinct CDR3 sequences, 13% to 15% of them singletons, with over 15% in the top ten. As to time point: newly diagnosed GD, antithyroid drugs for less than 3 months. RNA from PBMCs was the source of the TCR library. These data were also filed under a second study, of T cells in Graves' hyperthyroidism and ophthalmopathy.

The sequences come from peripheral blood mononuclear cells (PBMCs), collected at new diagnosis, from a patient treated with antithyroid drugs. These receptors were collected from a woman aged 45-65 years with Graves disease.

This clonotype was seen repeatedly, ten times or more. The junction departs from germline at one end; a sequencing error may be responsible. The CDR3 bases are TGCGCCAGCAGTCCGGACAGGAACTATGGCTACACCTTC. It codes for CASSPDRNYGYTF. The rearrangement uses TRBV7-9 and TRBJ1-2; 7 bases are shared with TRBD1. The CDR3 contains 13 residues. Germline V gives CDR1 SEHNR, CDR2 FQNEAQ (reference sequence). Drawing the rest from reference TRBV7-9 and TRBJ1-2, the complete variable domain is DTGVSQNPRHKITKRGQNVTFRCDPISEHNRLYWYRQTLGQGPEFLTYFQNEAQLEKSRLLSDRFSAERPKGSFSTLEIQRTEQGDSAMYLCASSPDRNYGYTFGSGTRLTVV.

The chain combines TRBV7-6 with TRBJ2-7; the D is unclear. V was clipped by 1 base and J by 6 bases, with 16 bases between them. Germline-derived CDR1 and CDR2 are SGHVS and FNYEAQ. The CDR3 sequence is 15 residues long. This CDR3 is CASSLVGPFVGEQYF. In DNA form, the CDR3 reads TGTGCCAGCAGCTTAGTCGGGCCGTTCGTGGGCGAGCAGTACTTC.

This clonotype has a count of ten or more. The chain combines TRBV28 with TRBJ1-5; no clear D gene. Germline V gene data show CDR1 as MDHEN and CDR2 as SYDVKM. Trimming took off 8 bases at V and 1 base at J, with 18 bases between the two ends. CDR3 length: 16 residues. CDR3 protein: CASLFGGVTSNQPQHF. The CDR3 DNA sequence: TGTGCCAGCCTCTTCGGCGGGGTCACCAGCAATCAGCCCCAGCATTTT.

This clonotype was detected many times. This rearrangement joins TRBV2 to TRBJ2-2; 9 bases match TRBD2. V shed 6 bases, J shed 5 bases, and the junction held 25 bases outside the gene matches. CDR3 length equals 21 residues. Germline V gene lookup returns CDR1 SNHLY and CDR2 FYNNEI. The CDR3 region has the DNA TGTGCCAGCAGGGTGACAGGGTCGGCATGGCGGCTAGCGGGACGAACCGGGGAGCTGTTTTTT. Translating gives CASRVTGSAWRLAGRTGELFF.

The genes are TRBV28 and TRBJ2-4, with 7 bases fitting TRBD2. The CDR3 length is 14 residues. J was trimmed by 9 bases and V by 10 bases; bases with no gene match: 15. Germline-derived CDR1 and CDR2 are MDHEN and SYDVKM. The CDR3 sequence is CATKFSGGVGIQYF. In nucleotides, the CDR3 is TGTGCCACCAAGTTCTCGGGGGGTGTCGGCATTCAGTACTTC.

The genes are TRBV6-2 or TRBV6-3 and TRBJ2-7; 8 bases are shared with TRBD1. Trimming removed 1 base from V and 3 bases from J; junction bases left unmatched: 2. This CDR3 is built from 14 residues. In germline, CDR1 is MNHEY, CDR2 SVGEGT. CDR3 sequence: CASSYLQGDYEQYF. Here the CDR3 DNA reads TGTGCCAGCAGTTACTTACAGGGGGACTACGAGCAGTACTTC.

This clonotype was recorded many times. The rearrangement uses TRBV7-2 and TRBJ2-1, with D maybe TRBD2 (5 bases). The length of the CDR3 is 15 residues. Germline V CDR1 and CDR2: SGHTA, FQGNSA. Trimming took off 2 bases at V and 6 bases at J, with 14 bases between the two ends. DNA for the CDR3: TGTGCCAGCAGCTTATGGTCGGGAACGGGCAATGAGCAGTTCTTC. Residues: CASSLWSGTGNEQFF.

This clonotype was picked up many times. V usage is TRBV29-1 and J usage is TRBJ2-6, with D uncertain. The germline V gene has CDR1 SQVTM and CDR2 ANQGSEA. The CDR3 has 15 residues. V gave up 1 base and J gave up 3 bases, with 10 bases separating them. CDR3 sequence (DNA): TGCAGCGTTGAAGTTTGGGGTTATGGGGCCAACGTCCTGACTTTC. Amino acids: CSVEVWGYGANVLTF.

This clonotype occurred many times. The rearrangement joins TRBV28 to TRBJ2-7, with D perhaps matching TRBD2 (6 bases). Germline CDR1 reads MDHEN; CDR2 reads SYDVKM. The CDR3 is made up of 14 amino acids. V lost 1 base to trimming and J lost 3 bases, with 10 bases between them. The CDR3 protein is CASSLSAGFYEQYF. The CDR3 DNA follows: TGTGCCAGCAGTTTATCAGCGGGCTTCTACGAGCAGTACTTC.

This chain connects TRBV7-9 to TRBJ2-1, with 11 bases that match TRBD2. CDR3 length: 18 residues. The germline V gene has CDR1 SEHNR and CDR2 FQNEAQ (reference sequence). V lost 4 bases and J lost 7; bases outside the gene matches: 15. The CDR3 spells CASSSTSRPSGRPNEQFF. For the CDR3, the DNA is TGTGCCAGCAGCTCTACCTCCCGGCCTAGCGGGAGGCCTAATGAGCAGTTCTTC.

This clonotype was seen repeatedly, ten times or more. This chain connects TRBV28 to TRBJ2-5; the match to TRBD1 covers 8 bases. This CDR3 has 15 amino acids. V lost 7 bases and J lost 1; bases outside the gene matches: 8. Germline CDR1 MDHEN, CDR2 SYDVKM. The CDR3 protein is CASIGTGPFQETQYF. The CDR3 coding sequence is TGTGCCAGCATAGGGACAGGACCATTCCAAGAGACCCAGTACTTC. Full variable domain (rest looked up from reference TRBV28 and TRBJ2-5): DVKVTQSSRYLVKRTGEKVFLECVQDMDHENMFWYRQDPGLGLRLIYFSYDVKMKEKGDIPEGYSVSREKKERFSLILESASTNQTSMYLCASIGTGPFQETQYFGPGTRLLVL.

This clonotype was counted between two and nine times. The DNA of the CDR3 is TGTGCCAGCAGCCATCCGTTGGGAGGGGGGAATTCACCCCTCCACTTT. Encoded protein: CASSHPLGGGNSPLHF. The chain is built from TRBV9 and TRBJ1-6; maybe TRBD1 (6 bases). The CDR3 has 16 amino acids. Trimming stripped 4 bases from V and 7 bases from J, with 18 bases between. Germline CDR1 SGDLS, CDR2 YYNGEE.

This clonotype has a handful of counts. The rearrangement uses TRBV9 and TRBJ2-1; 9 bases line up with TRBD2. The CDR3 sequence is 17 residues long. Per the germline V gene, CDR1 is SGDLS and CDR2 is YYNGEE. The V and J ends lost 0 bases and 2 bases, in that order; junction bases with no gene match: 6. The CDR3 DNA is TGTGCCAGCAGCGTAGGGGCGGGAGGGCCGGCCTACAATGAGCAGTTCTTC. Amino acid sequence: CASSVGAGGPAYNEQFF.

This clonotype was counted only a few times. The chain uses TRBV7-2 and TRBJ2-3, with 10 bases matching TRBD2. V lost 4 bases and J lost 4; bases outside the gene matches: 11. The CDR3 is 17 amino acids. CDR1 is SGHTA and CDR2 is FQGNSA in the germline V gene. The CDR3 sequence is CASSSNPPAGGPDTQYF. DNA of the CDR3: TGTGCCAGCAGCTCAAACCCCCCAGCGGGAGGGCCAGATACGCAGTATTTT.

The CDR3 DNA sequence: TGCAGCGTTGAAACAGGACTACAAGAGACCCAGTACTTC. This sequence encodes CSVETGLQETQYF. The rearrangement uses TRBV29-1 and TRBJ2-1, with D tentatively TRBD2 (6 bases). The last part of the DNA fits TRBJ2-5 better; the J call may be wrong. CDR1 is SQVTM, CDR2 ANQGSEA, per germline. This CDR3 region has 13 residues.